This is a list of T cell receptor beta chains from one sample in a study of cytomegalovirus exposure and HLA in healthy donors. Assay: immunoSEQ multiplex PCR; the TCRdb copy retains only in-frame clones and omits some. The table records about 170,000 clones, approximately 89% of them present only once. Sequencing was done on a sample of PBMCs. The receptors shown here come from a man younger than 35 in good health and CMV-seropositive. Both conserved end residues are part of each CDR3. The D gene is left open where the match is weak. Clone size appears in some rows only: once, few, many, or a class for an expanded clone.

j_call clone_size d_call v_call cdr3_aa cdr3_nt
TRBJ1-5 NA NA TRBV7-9 CASSFPPQIPHTGPQPQHF TGTGCCAGCAGCTTCCCTCCTCAAATCCCCCACACAGGGCCACAGCCCCAGCATTTT
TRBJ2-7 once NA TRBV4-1 CASSQGLGSEQYF TGCGCCAGCAGCCAAGGTCTAGGGAGCGAGCAGTACTTC
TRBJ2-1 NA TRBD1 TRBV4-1 CASRGTAILSYNEQFF TGCGCCAGCAGAGGGACAGCCATCCTCTCCTACAATGAGCAGTTCTTC
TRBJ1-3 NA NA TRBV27 CARSKRNTIYF TGTGCCAGGAGCAAGAGAAACACCATATATTTT
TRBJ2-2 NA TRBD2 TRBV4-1 CASSQAPRLAGTGELFF TGCGCCAGCAGCCAGGCCCCTCGACTAGCGGGAACCGGGGAGCTGTTTTTT
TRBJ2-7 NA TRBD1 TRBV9 CASSVTGGLSEQYF TGTGCCAGCAGCGTAACAGGGGGCCTTAGCGAGCAGTACTTC
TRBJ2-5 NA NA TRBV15 CATSPNRRAGRGTQYF TGTGCCACCAGCCCAAACCGCCGGGCTGGGAGAGGGACCCAGTACTTC
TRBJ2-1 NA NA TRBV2 CASSATGSSYNEQFF TGTGCCAGCAGTGCAACAGGGTCCTCCTACAATGAGCAGTTCTTC
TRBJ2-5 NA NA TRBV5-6 CASSFSTRGGQETQYF TGTGCCAGCAGCTTTAGTACCCGGGGTGGGCAAGAGACCCAGTACTTC
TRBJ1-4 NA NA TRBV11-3 CASSFRGNMEKLFF TGTGCCAGCAGCTTTAGAGGGAACATGGAAAAACTGTTTTTT
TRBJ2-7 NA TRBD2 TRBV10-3 CAISDPPGLAYEQYF TGTGCCATCAGTGATCCTCCGGGACTAGCCTACGAGCAGTACTTC
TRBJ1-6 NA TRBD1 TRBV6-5 CASSSRTGRSPLHF TGTGCCAGCAGTTCTCGGACAGGGAGGTCACCCCTCCACTTT
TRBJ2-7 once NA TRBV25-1 CASSSLGVSYEQYF TGTGCCAGCAGCAGCTTGGGCGTCTCCTACGAGCAGTACTTC
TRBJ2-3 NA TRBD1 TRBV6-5 CASSYWGQGEDTQYF TGTGCCAGCAGTTACTGGGGGCAGGGGGAAGATACGCAGTATTTT
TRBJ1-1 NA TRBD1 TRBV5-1 CASSLGYTGGASSTEAFF TGCGCCAGCAGCCTAGGATATACAGGGGGCGCGTCAAGCACTGAAGCTTTCTTT
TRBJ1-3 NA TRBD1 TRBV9 CASSPRQGGGNTIYF TGTGCCAGCAGCCCCCGACAGGGTGGAGGAAACACCATATATTTT
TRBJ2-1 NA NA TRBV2 CASSVFTRSNEQFF TGTGCCAGCAGTGTTTTTACTCGAAGTAATGAGCAGTTCTTC
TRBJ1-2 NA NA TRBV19 CASSIDWRGYYGYTF TGTGCCAGTAGTATAGATTGGAGGGGATACTATGGCTACACCTTC
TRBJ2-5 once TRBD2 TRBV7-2 CASSRTRGGETQYF TGTGCCAGCAGCCGGACTAGGGGAGGAGAGACCCAGTACTTC
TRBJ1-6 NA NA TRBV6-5 CASSYSSGSYNSPLHF TGTGCCAGCAGTTACTCAAGCGGCTCCTATAATTCACCCCTCCACTTT
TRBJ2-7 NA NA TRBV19 CARTRNTSMVGSYEQYF TGTGCCAGAACCCGAAATACTAGCATGGTGGGCTCCTACGAGCAGTACTTC
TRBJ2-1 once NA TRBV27 CASSFGPRNEQFF TGTGCCAGCAGTTTTGGCCCACGTAATGAGCAGTTCTTC
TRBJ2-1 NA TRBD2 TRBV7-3 CASSPRGGGVVEQFF TGTGCCAGCAGCCCCCGAGGCGGGGGGGTTGTTGAGCAGTTCTTC
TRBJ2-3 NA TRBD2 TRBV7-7 CASSPGAGTRDITDTQYF TGTGCTAGCAGCCCCGGGGCCGGGACTAGGGACATCACAGATACGCAGTATTTT
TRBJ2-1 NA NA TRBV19 CASSNPRSNEQFF TGTGCCAGTAGTAACCCTAGGAGTAATGAGCAGTTCTTC
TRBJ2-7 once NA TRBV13 CASSSVLREQYF TGTGCCAGCAGCTCCGTCTTGAGGGAGCAGTACTTC
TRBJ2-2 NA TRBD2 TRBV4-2 CASRREGDRTGELFF TGTGCCAGCAGGCGGGAGGGCGATAGAACCGGGGAGCTGTTTTTT
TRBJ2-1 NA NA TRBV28 CASSFPGIGNEQFF TGTGCCAGCAGTTTTCCCGGGATTGGGAATGAGCAGTTCTTC
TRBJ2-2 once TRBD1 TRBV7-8 CASSLHRDRGTGELFF TGTGCCAGCAGCCTGCACCGGGACAGGGGCACCGGGGAGCTGTTTTTT
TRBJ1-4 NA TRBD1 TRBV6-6 CASSLRPTGVSEKLFF TGTGCCAGCAGTCTCCGCCCCACAGGGGTTAGCGAAAAACTGTTTTTT
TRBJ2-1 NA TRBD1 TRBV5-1 CASSGKTGLNYNEQFF TGCGCCAGCAGCGGGAAGACAGGGCTGAACTACAATGAGCAGTTCTTC
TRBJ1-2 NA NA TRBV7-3 CASSNRAGDGYTF TGTGCCAGCAGCAACAGGGCTGGCGATGGCTACACCTTC
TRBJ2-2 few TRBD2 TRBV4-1 CASSPGGRGRNTGELFF TGCGCCAGCAGCCCGGGGGGGCGGGGGCGGAACACCGGGGAGCTGTTTTTT
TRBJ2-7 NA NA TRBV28 CASSLYQGNYEQYF TGTGCCAGCAGTTTATACCAGGGGAACTACGAGCAGTACTTC
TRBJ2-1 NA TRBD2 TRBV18 CASSPTVGTSGRNEQFF TGTGCCAGCTCACCCACGGTCGGGACTAGCGGGAGGAATGAGCAGTTCTTC
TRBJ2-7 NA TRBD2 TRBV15 CATSEVSGRANPHRYEQYF TGTGCCACCAGCGAGGTCAGCGGGAGGGCCAATCCCCACCGGTACGAGCAGTACTTC
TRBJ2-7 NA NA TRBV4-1 CASSPSGAGSYEQYF TGCGCCAGCAGCCCCAGTGGCGCGGGATCCTACGAGCAGTACTTC
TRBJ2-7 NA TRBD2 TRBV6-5 CASGGTSGKVDEQYF TGTGCCAGCGGGGGGACTAGCGGGAAGGTAGACGAGCAGTACTTC
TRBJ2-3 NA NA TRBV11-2 CASSYGGADTQYF TGTGCCAGCAGCTACGGAGGGGCAGATACGCAGTATTTT
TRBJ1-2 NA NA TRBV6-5 CASSSDRNYGYTF TGTGCCAGCAGTTCGGACAGAAACTATGGCTACACCTTC
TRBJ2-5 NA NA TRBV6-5 CASSPGETQYF TGTGCCAGCAGTCCCGGGGAGACCCAGTACTTC
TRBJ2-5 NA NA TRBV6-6 CASSFGLAASQETQYF TGTGCCAGCAGTTTCGGACTGGCGGCCTCCCAAGAGACCCAGTACTTC
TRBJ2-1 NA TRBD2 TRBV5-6 CASSYTSAPYNEQFF TGTGCCAGCAGCTATACTAGCGCCCCTTACAATGAGCAGTTCTTC
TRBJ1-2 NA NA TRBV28 CASRPGQINYGYTF TGTGCCAGCAGGCCCGGACAGATTAACTATGGCTACACCTTC
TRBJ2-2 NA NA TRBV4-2 CASTFQGGNTGELFF TGTGCCAGCACCTTTCAAGGCGGTAACACCGGGGAGCTGTTTTTT
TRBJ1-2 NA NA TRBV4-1 CASSQAGGTEGYTF TGCGCCAGCAGCCAAGCCGGGGGAACAGAGGGCTACACCTTC
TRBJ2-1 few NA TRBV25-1 CASSRGSPYNEQFF TGTGCCAGCAGTAGGGGGTCCCCTTACAATGAGCAGTTCTTC
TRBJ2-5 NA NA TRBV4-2 CASSQEVRRRETQYF TGTGCCAGCAGCCAAGAAGTTCGGCGGCGGGAGACCCAGTACTTC
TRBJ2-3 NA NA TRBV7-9 CASSFARATQYF TGTGCCAGCAGCTTTGCGCGAGCCACGCAGTATTTT
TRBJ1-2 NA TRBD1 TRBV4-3 CASSQGSWDRGWSYGYTF TGCGCCAGCAGCCAAGGGTCCTGGGACAGGGGCTGGAGCTATGGCTACACCTTC
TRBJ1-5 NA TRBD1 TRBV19 CASSTTGTSNQPQHF TGTGCCAGTAGTACGACAGGGACGAGCAATCAGCCCCAGCATTTT
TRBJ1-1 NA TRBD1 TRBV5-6 CASSPGTGMPNTEAFF TGTGCCAGCAGTCCCGGGACAGGCATGCCAAACACTGAAGCTTTCTTT
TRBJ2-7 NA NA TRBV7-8 CASSPQEPQGIYEQYF TGTGCCAGCAGCCCCCAAGAGCCCCAGGGGATCTACGAGCAGTACTTC